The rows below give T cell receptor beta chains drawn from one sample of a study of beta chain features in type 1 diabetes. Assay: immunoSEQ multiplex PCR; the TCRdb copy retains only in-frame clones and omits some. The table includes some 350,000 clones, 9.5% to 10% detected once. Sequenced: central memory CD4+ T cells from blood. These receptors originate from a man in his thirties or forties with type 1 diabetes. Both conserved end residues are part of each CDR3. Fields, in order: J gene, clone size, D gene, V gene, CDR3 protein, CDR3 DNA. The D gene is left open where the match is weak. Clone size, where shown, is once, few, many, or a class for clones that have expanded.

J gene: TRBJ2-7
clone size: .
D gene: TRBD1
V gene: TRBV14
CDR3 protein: CASSRVQGALSYEQYF
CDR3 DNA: TGTGCCAGCAGCCGGGTACAGGGGGCGCTTTCCTACGAGCAGTACTTC

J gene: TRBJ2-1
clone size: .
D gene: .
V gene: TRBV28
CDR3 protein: CASSLGPDNEQFF
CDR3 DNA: TGTGCCAGCAGTTTAGGTCCCGACAATGAGCAGTTCTTC

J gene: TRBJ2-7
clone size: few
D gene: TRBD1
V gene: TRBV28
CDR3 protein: CASSKDRTPYEQYF
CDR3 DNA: TGTGCCAGCAGCAAGGACAGGACCCCCTACGAGCAGTACTTC

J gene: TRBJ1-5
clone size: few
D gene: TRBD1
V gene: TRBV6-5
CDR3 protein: CASRPDRSQPQHF
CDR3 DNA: TGTGCCAGCAGACCGGACAGGTCTCAGCCCCAGCATTTT

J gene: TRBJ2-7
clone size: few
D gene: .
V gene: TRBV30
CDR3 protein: CAWRQGGGYEQYF
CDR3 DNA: TGTGCCTGGAGACAGGGAGGGGGCTACGAGCAGTACTTC

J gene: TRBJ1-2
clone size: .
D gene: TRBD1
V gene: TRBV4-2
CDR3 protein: CASSPGRTGDNYGYTF
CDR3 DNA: TGTGCCAGCAGCCCAGGACGGACAGGGGACAACTATGGCTACACCTTC

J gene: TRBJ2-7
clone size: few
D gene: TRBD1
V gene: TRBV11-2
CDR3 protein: CASSLEGQGAYEQYF
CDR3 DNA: TGTGCCAGCAGCTTAGAGGGACAGGGAGCCTACGAGCAGTACTTC

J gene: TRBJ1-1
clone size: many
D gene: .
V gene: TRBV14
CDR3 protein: CASSQVLRNTEAFF
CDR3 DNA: TGTGCCAGCAGCCAAGTCTTAAGGAACACTGAAGCTTTCTTT

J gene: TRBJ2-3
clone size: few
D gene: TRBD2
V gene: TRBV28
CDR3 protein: CASSFQSGSGDTQYF
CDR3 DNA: TGTGCCAGCAGTTTTCAAAGCGGGAGTGGAGATACGCAGTATTTT

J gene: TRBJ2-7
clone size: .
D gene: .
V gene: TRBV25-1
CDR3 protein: CASSEFPNGGDEQYF
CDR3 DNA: TGTGCCAGCAGTGAATTCCCTAACGGGGGCGACGAGCAGTACTTC

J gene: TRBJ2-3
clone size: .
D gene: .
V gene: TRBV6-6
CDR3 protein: CASTSTPRVPQYF
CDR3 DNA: TGTGCCAGCACCTCCACTCCGCGGGTTCCGCAGTATTTT

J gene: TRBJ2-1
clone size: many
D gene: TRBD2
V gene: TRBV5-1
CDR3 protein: CASSVLPGTRNEQFF
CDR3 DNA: TGCGCCAGCAGCGTACTACCCGGGACTAGGAATGAGCAGTTCTTC

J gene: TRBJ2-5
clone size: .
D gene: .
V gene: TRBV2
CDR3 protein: CASSRDHQETQYF
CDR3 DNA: TGTGCCAGCAGTAGGGACCATCAAGAGACCCAGTACTTC

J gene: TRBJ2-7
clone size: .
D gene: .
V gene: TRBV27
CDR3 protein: CASSPRHGVEGEQYF
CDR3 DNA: TGTGCCAGCAGTCCCCGACACGGGGTGGAGGGGGAGCAGTACTTC

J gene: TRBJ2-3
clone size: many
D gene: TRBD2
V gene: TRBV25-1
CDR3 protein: CASIREGTDTQYF
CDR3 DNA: TGTGCCAGCATCAGGGAGGGGACAGATACGCAGTATTTT

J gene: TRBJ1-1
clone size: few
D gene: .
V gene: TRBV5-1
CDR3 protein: CASSLYQFNTEAFF
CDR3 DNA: TGCGCCAGCAGCTTGTATCAGTTTAACACTGAAGCTTTCTTT

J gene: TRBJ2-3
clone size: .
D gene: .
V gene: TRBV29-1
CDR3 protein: CSVAEGAGTDTQYF
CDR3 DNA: TGCAGCGTTGCGGAGGGGGCTGGCACAGATACGCAGTATTTT

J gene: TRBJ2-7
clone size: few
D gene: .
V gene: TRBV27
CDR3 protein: CASSPSRQGEQYF
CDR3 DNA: TGTGCCAGCAGTCCCTCTCGCCAGGGCGAGCAGTACTTC

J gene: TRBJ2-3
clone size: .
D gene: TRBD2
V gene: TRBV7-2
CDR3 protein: CASTLAEAVTDTQYF
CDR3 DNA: TGTGCCAGCACTCTAGCGGAAGCAGTCACAGATACGCAGTATTTT

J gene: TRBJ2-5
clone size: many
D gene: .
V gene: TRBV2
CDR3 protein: CASSYSYQETQYF
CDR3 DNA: TGTGCCAGCAGTTACAGTTACCAAGAGACCCAGTACTTC

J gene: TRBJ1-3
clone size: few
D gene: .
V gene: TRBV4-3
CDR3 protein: CASSPWGGAGNTIYF
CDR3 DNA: TGCGCCAGCAGCCCCTGGGGTGGGGCTGGAAACACCATATATTTT

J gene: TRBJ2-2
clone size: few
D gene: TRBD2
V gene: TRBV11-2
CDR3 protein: CASRKLAGATTGELFF
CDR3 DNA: TGTGCCAGCAGAAAACTAGCGGGAGCTACCACCGGGGAGCTGTTTTTT

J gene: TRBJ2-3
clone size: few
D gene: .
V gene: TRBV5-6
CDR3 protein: CASSLAVAPDTQYF
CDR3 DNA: TGTGCCAGCAGTTTAGCGGTCGCGCCCGATACGCAGTATTTT

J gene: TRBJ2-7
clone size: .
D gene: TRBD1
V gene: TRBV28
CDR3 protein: CASTSPGQGVYEQYF
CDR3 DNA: TGTGCCAGCACCTCCCCGGGACAGGGGGTCTACGAGCAGTACTTC

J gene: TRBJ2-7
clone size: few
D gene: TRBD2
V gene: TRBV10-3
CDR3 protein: CAMSSGPRGGYEQYF
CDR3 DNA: TGTGCCATGTCTAGCGGGCCCAGAGGAGGCTACGAGCAGTACTTC

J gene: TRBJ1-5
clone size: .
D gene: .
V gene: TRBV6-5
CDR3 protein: CAGGGGAYQPQHF
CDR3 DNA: TGTGCCGGCGGGGGGGGCGCGTATCAGCCCCAGCATTTT

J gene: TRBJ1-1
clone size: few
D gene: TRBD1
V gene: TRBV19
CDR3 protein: CASSPSRGPDTEAFF
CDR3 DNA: TGTGCCAGTAGTCCTTCTAGGGGGCCGGATACTGAAGCTTTCTTT

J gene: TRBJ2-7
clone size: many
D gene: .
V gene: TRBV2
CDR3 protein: CASSEAYYEQYF
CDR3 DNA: TGTGCCAGCAGTGAAGCTTACTACGAGCAGTACTTC

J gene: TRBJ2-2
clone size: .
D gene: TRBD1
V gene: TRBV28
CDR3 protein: CASSLSGGRDTGELFF
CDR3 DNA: TGTGCCAGCAGTTTATCAGGGGGCAGGGACACCGGGGAGCTGTTTTTT

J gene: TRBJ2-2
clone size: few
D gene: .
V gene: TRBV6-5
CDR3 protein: CASSTKETGELFF
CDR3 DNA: TGTGCCAGCAGTACGAAGGAAACCGGGGAGCTGTTTTTT

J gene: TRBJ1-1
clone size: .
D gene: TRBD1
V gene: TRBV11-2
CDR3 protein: CASSTLFRDRGAEAFF
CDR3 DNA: TGTGCCAGCAGCACATTATTCCGGGACAGGGGGGCTGAAGCTTTCTTT

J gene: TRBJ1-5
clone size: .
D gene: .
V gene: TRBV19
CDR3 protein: CASTVRSNQPQHF
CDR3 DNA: TGTGCCAGCACAGTCCGTAGCAATCAGCCCCAGCATTTT

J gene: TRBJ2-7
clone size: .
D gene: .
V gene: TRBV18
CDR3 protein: CASSPNSYEQYF
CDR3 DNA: TGTGCCAGCTCACCAAATTCCTACGAGCAGTACTTC

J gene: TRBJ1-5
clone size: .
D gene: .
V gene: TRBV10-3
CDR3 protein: CAISRDTNQPQHF
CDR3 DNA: TGTGCCATCAGCCGGGACACCAATCAGCCCCAGCATTTT

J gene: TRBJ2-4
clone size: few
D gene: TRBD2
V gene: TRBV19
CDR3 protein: CASSPRGGANIQYF
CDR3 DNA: TGTGCCAGTAGTCCCCGGGGGGGGGCCAACATTCAGTACTTC